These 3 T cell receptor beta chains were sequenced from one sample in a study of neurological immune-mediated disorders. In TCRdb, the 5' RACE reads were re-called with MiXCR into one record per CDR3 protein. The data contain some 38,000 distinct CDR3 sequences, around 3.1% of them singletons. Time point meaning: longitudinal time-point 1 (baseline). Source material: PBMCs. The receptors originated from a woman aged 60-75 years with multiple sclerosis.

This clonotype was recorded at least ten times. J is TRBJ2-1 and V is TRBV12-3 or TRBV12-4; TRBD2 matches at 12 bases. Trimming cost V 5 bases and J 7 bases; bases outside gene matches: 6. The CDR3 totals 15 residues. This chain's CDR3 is CASSKLAGGFNEQFF. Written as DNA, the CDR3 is TGTGCCAGCAGTAAGCTAGCGGGGGGGTTTAATGAGCAGTTCTTC.

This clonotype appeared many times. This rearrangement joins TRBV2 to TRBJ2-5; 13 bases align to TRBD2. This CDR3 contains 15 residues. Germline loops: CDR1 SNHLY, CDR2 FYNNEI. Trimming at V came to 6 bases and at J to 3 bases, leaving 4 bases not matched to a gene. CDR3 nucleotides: TGTGCCAGCAGCCGGACTAGCGGGGGTAAAGAGACCCAGTACTTC. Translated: CASSRTSGGKETQYF.

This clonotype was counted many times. In nucleotides, the CDR3 is TGCGCCAGCAGCCTGCGCTTCGGGGTGAACACTGAAGCTTTCTTT. Amino acids: CASSLRFGVNTEAFF. This chain connects TRBV5-1 to TRBJ1-1; D remains unclear. Looked up from germline, CDR1 is SGHRS and CDR2 is YFSETQ. CDR3 length: 15 amino acids. Between the trimmed V and J ends, which lost 4 bases and 0 bases, there was a span of 13 bases.